Following are 8 T cell receptor beta chains from one sample sequenced in a study of blood T cell repertoires in COVID-19. Profiling relied on immunoSEQ multiplex PCR, and the TCRdb table lists in-frame clones only, not all of them. The sample yields over 150,000 clones, around four fifths seen once. Sequenced sample: peripheral blood. These receptors originate from a man between 65 and 85 years old with acute or convalescent COVID-19.

This sequence joins TRBV4-2 and TRBJ1-6; TRBD1 matches 7 bases. Germline trimming cut 0 bases from V and 7 bases from J; bases unmatched to any gene: 9. Germline assignment: CDR1 LGHNA and CDR2 YNFKEQ. This CDR3 region has 17 residues. CDR3 region: CASSQDRGRSINSPLHF. The DNA of the CDR3 is TGTGCCAGCAGCCAAGATAGGGGGCGGTCTATAAATTCACCCCTCCACTTT.

V is TRBV5-6 and J is TRBJ2-3; D may be TRBD2 (6 bases). In germline, CDR1 is SGHDT, CDR2 YYEEEE. The CDR3 is 15 residues long. V was trimmed by 2 bases and J by 2 bases, leaving 12 bases between them. The CDR3 spells CASSFMGGTTDTQYF. The CDR3 nucleotides are TGTGCCAGCAGCTTTATGGGGGGTACCACAGATACGCAGTATTTT.

The chain employs TRBV9 and TRBJ2-6; no reliable D call. The CDR3 spans 16 residues. From germline, CDR1 is SGDLS and CDR2 YYNGEE. V gave up 0 bases and J gave up 2 bases, with 9 bases separating them. CDR3 in DNA: TGTGCCAGCAGCGTAGTCAACCAGACTGGGGCCAACGTCCTGACTTTC. Protein: CASSVVNQTGANVLTF.

The chain uses TRBV7-2 and TRBJ1-2; TRBD1 matches 12 bases. J was trimmed by 7 bases and V by 4 bases; bases with no gene match: 13. Germline loops: CDR1 SGHTA, CDR2 FQGNSA. This CDR3 has 17 amino acids. CDR3 bases: TGTGCCAGCAGCTCGCGAACCGGGACAGGGGGCTTGAGTGGCTACACCTTC. It yields the protein CASSSRTGTGGLSGYTF. Looking up the rest from reference TRBV7-2 and TRBJ1-2 gives the full variable domain: GAGVSQSPSNKVTEKGKDVELRCDPISGHTALYWYRQSLGQGLEFLIYFQGNSAPDKSGLPSDRFSAERTGGSVSTLTIQRTQQEDSAVYLCASSSRTGTGGLSGYTFGSGTRLTVV.

The CDR3 protein is CASSTQRTVPYEQYF. The CDR3 DNA is TGTGCCAGCAGCACCCAGCGGACGGTTCCCTACGAGCAGTACTTC. This sequence joins TRBV7-2 and TRBJ2-7, with D tentatively TRBD2 (5 bases). This CDR3 region has 15 residues. V was pared by 5 bases and J by 2 bases, with 16 bases between. CDR1 and CDR2 from the germline V gene are SGHTA and FQGNSA.

V usage is TRBV19 and J usage is TRBJ1-3; unclear D gene. CDR1 and CDR2 (germline): LNHDA, SQIVND (reference sequence). The CDR3 has 14 residues. V was pared by 5 bases and J by 2 bases, with 10 bases between. The CDR3 sequence is CASSRWEAGNTIYF. CDR3 nucleotide sequence: TGTGCCAGTAGTCGATGGGAGGCTGGAAACACCATATATTTT.

This clone was counted a few times. CDR3 region: CASSFGQDNEQFF. The CDR3 DNA follows: TGTGCCAGCAGCTTCGGACAGGACAATGAGCAGTTCTTC. The rearrangement uses TRBV11-3 and TRBJ2-1; TRBD1 matches 7 bases. CDR1 is SGHNT and CDR2 is YENEEA in the germline V gene. Trimming cost V 3 bases and J 5 bases; bases outside gene matches: 1. This CDR3 has 13 amino acids.

DNA for the CDR3: TGTGCCAGCAGCTTAGCACGACCAGGCCTTTATAGCAATCAGCCCCAGCATTTT. It yields the protein CASSLARPGLYSNQPQHF. The V and J genes are TRBV7-8 and TRBJ1-5; D gene ambiguous. The CDR3 runs to 18 residues. The germline V and J ends were trimmed by 0 bases and 0 bases, with 15 bases remaining between them. Germline lookup yields CDR1 SGHVS and CDR2 FQNEAQ.